Listed below are T cell receptor beta chains from one sample, sequenced in a study of cytotoxic CD8 clonotypes in ibrutinib-treated CLL. The assay was immunoSEQ multiplex PCR, and TCRdb's table has in-frame clones only and misses some. This sample yields 14,000 or so clones, of which approximately 70% are seen a single time; approximately 5.4% belongs to the top ten. This sample comprised PBMCs, obtained before ibrutinib treatment. The receptors were sampled from a human donor with chronic lymphocytic leukemia. The CDR3 runs from the conserved cysteine through the conserved F or W. A D gene is named only where the DNA matches it firmly. Size is stated for part of the rows, as once, few or many counts, or as a class when the clone is expanded.

v_call	d_call	j_call	clone_size	cdr3_nt	cdr3_aa
TRBV19	TRBD1	TRBJ2-1	NA	TGTGCCAGTAGGATGGGACAGGGGTTTTGGAATGAGCAGTTCTTC	CASRMGQGFWNEQFF
TRBV4-2	NA	TRBJ1-5	few	TGTGCCAGCAGCCCGGACAGTGGGCAGCCCCAGCATTTT	CASSPDSGQPQHF
TRBV5-6	TRBD2	TRBJ2-3	NA	TGTGCCAGCACCCCGGGGGGACTAGCGGGAGTGGGTGGTACGCAGTATTTT	CASTPGGLAGVGGTQYF
TRBV7-3	NA	TRBJ2-5	NA	TGTGCCAGCAGCTTGGGCAGGGGGGCCCAAGAGACCCAGTACTTC	CASSLGRGAQETQYF
TRBV6-6	NA	TRBJ2-5	NA	TGTGCCAGCAGCACGGGGGAGACCCAGTACTTC	CASSTGETQYF
TRBV18	NA	TRBJ2-6	NA	TGTGCCAGCTCACCCCGGGACACTGGGGCCAACGTCCTGACTTTC	CASSPRDTGANVLTF
TRBV2	NA	TRBJ1-1	NA	TGTGCCAGCAGTGGGGTGGCGAACACTGAAGCTTTCTTT	CASSGVANTEAFF
TRBV2	NA	TRBJ2-4	NA	TGTGCCAGCAGCCCCGTGGGACGGTTCAGAGCCAAAAACATTCAGTACTTC	CASSPVGRFRAKNIQYF
TRBV5-6	NA	TRBJ1-4	NA	TGTGCCAGCAGTCAGGTCAGCCCTAATGAAAAACTGTTTTTT	CASSQVSPNEKLFF
TRBV19	TRBD1	TRBJ2-7	NA	TGTGCCAGTAAGAGACAGGGGACCTACTACGAGCAGTACTTC	CASKRQGTYYEQYF
TRBV6-6	NA	TRBJ2-2	NA	TGTGCCAGCAGGGCGAACAGGGTAGCCGGGGAGCTGTTTTTT	CASRANRVAGELFF
TRBV18	NA	TRBJ2-5	few	TGTGCCAGCTCGCCGGGCCGGGAAGAAGAGACCCAGTACTTC	CASSPGREEETQYF
TRBV5-4	NA	TRBJ2-1	once	TGTGCCAGCGGGGGGAGTAATCGAAATGAGCAGTTCTTC	CASGGSNRNEQFF
TRBV5-1	NA	TRBJ2-2	NA	TGCGCCAGCAGCTGGGGTTGGAACACCGGGGAGCTGTTTTTT	CASSWGWNTGELFF
TRBV5-1	NA	TRBJ1-1	few	TGCGCCAGCAGCCTGGGGTCATTGAACACTGAAGCTTTCTTT	CASSLGSLNTEAFF
TRBV9	TRBD2	TRBJ2-5	NA	TGTGCCAGCAGCGGGCTGACGGGGGGAACGGGGGAGACCCAGTACTTC	CASSGLTGGTGETQYF
TRBV4-3	NA	TRBJ2-1	few	TGCGCCAGCAGCCAAGATCCGCGAGCCTCTGAGCAGTTCTTC	CASSQDPRASEQFF
TRBV4-3	NA	TRBJ2-3	few	TGCGCCAGCAGCCCCGGATACTTCAACACAGATACGCAGTATTTT	CASSPGYFNTDTQYF
TRBV28	NA	TRBJ2-5	few	TGTGCCAGCACCACCCCCGGGGACCAAGAGACCCAGTACTTC	CASTTPGDQETQYF
TRBV7-2	NA	TRBJ2-5	NA	TGTGCCAGCAGCTTCGCAGGGCAAGAGACCCAGTACTTC	CASSFAGQETQYF
TRBV11-2	NA	TRBJ2-7	NA	TGTGCCAGCAGCTTCTCGGACAGTTACGAGCAGTACTTC	CASSFSDSYEQYF
TRBV27	NA	TRBJ1-6	NA	TGTGCCAGCAGTCTCCGGGGTTCACCCCTCCACTTT	CASSLRGSPLHF
TRBV7-9	NA	TRBJ2-1	NA	TGTGCCAGCAGCTCCAGGGCGGGGAGCTCCTACAATGAGCAGTTCTTC	CASSSRAGSSYNEQFF
TRBV18	TRBD2	TRBJ2-1	NA	TGTGCCAGCTCACCCCCCGGGACTACCCCCACCAATGAGCAGTTCTTC	CASSPPGTTPTNEQFF
TRBV18	NA	TRBJ1-5	NA	TGTGCCAGCTCACCGGGTAGGGAGGGTCAGCCCCAGCATTTT	CASSPGREGQPQHF
TRBV29-1	TRBD1	TRBJ1-1	NA	TGCAGCGTGGGACAGATATTAGTGAACACTGAAGCTTTCTTT	CSVGQILVNTEAFF
TRBV28	TRBD1	TRBJ1-6	NA	TGTGCCAGCAGCGAACAGGGGGATTATAATTCACCCCTCCACTTT	CASSEQGDYNSPLHF
TRBV18	TRBD1	TRBJ2-3	NA	TGTGCCAGCTCGCCGCAAGGGACAGTCCGCACAGATACGCAGTATTTT	CASSPQGTVRTDTQYF
TRBV6-5	TRBD2	TRBJ2-7	NA	TGTGCCAGCAGCCGCTTGCGGGAGGACACCTACGAGCAGTACTTC	CASSRLREDTYEQYF
TRBV18	TRBD1	TRBJ1-2	NA	TGTGCCAGCTCACCGGTCGACAGGGGCGGCTACACCTTC	CASSPVDRGGYTF
TRBV18	TRBD1	TRBJ2-3	NA	TGTGCCAGCTCACCAGGACAGGGGCGCGATACGCAGTATTTT	CASSPGQGRDTQYF
TRBV5-1	TRBD1	TRBJ1-1	NA	TGCGCCAGCAGCGCCCAGGGGGCTGAGTGGTCTGAAGCTTTCTTT	CASSAQGAEWSEAFF
TRBV7-9	TRBD2	TRBJ2-1	NA	TGTGCCAGCAGCTTACCCTACCGACTAGCGGGGACTAACAATGAGCAGTTCTTC	CASSLPYRLAGTNNEQFF
TRBV4-2	NA	TRBJ2-5	NA	TGTGCCAGCAGCCAAAGCAAGGGAGAGACCCAGTACTTC	CASSQSKGETQYF
TRBV7-2	NA	TRBJ1-3	NA	TGTGCCAGCAGCTTAGGGGGGGGCAGGGCCATATATTTT	CASSLGGGRAIYF
TRBV5-1	NA	TRBJ2-5	NA	TGCGCCAGCAGCTTGGAAGGCAAGACCCAGTACTTC	CASSLEGKTQYF
TRBV29-1	NA	TRBJ2-3	NA	TGCAGCATACGGGGGACCCTCACAGATACGCAGTATTTT	CSIRGTLTDTQYF
TRBV21-1	NA	TRBJ2-7	few	TGTGCCAGCGGAAGTCAATACGAGCAGTACTTC	CASGSQYEQYF
TRBV7-8	NA	TRBJ2-1	NA	TGTGCCAGCAGCCCCCGGGGGGACACCTACAATGAGCAGTTCTTC	CASSPRGDTYNEQFF
TRBV20-1	NA	TRBJ1-1	few	TGCAGCCAACAGGGCGGAGAAGCTTTCTTT	CSQQGGEAFF
TRBV6-4	NA	TRBJ1-5	NA	TGTGCCAGCAGTGACTCGGGTAGACATCAGCCCCAGCATTTT	CASSDSGRHQPQHF
TRBV10-3	TRBD2	TRBJ2-3	NA	TGTGCCATCAGTGACCTAGGACTAGCAGATACGCAGTATTTT	CAISDLGLADTQYF
TRBV19	NA	TRBJ2-2	NA	TGTGCCAGTAGTGGCGCGAACACCGGGGAGCTGTTTTTT	CASSGANTGELFF
TRBV4-2	NA	TRBJ2-2	NA	TGTGCCTCTCAGGGGGGGTCGACCGGGGAGCTGTTTTTT	CASQGGSTGELFF
TRBV19	NA	TRBJ1-2	NA	TGTGCCAGTACCGGATTCCGGAGAGGCTACACCTTC	CASTGFRRGYTF
TRBV5-1	NA	TRBJ2-5	NA	TGCGCCAGCAGCCCGGGACTGCAGGATCAAGAGACCCAGTACTTC	CASSPGLQDQETQYF
TRBV11-1	NA	TRBJ1-6	NA	TGTGCCAGCAGCTTAGGGCGGTGGACAGATAATTCACCCCTCCACTTT	CASSLGRWTDNSPLHF
TRBV9	NA	TRBJ2-1	few	TGTGCCAGCAGCGTAGGGGTGGGCCATGAGCAGTTCTTC	CASSVGVGHEQFF
TRBV7-6	NA	TRBJ2-7	NA	TGTGCCAGCAGCCCTCTTGGAGGGGGCGAGCAGTACTTC	CASSPLGGGEQYF
TRBV10-2	TRBD1	TRBJ1-2	NA	TGCGCCAGCAGCCCCATGGGGACAGGGTCGAGTTCGGGCTACACCTTC	CASSPMGTGSSSGYTF
TRBV7-9	TRBD2	TRBJ2-2	NA	TGTGCCAGCAGCCCCCGACTAGCGGGGTACACCGGGGAGCTGTTTTTT	CASSPRLAGYTGELFF
TRBV21-1	NA	TRBJ1-6	NA	TGTGCCAGCAGCAATGCAGGACGGTCCTATAATTCACCCCTCCACTTT	CASSNAGRSYNSPLHF
TRBV5-1	NA	TRBJ2-7	NA	TGCGCCAGCAGCTTGTCCGAGGGCCTCCTGGCGACCGAGCAGTACTTC	CASSLSEGLLATEQYF
TRBV6-1	NA	TRBJ1-5	NA	TGTGCCAGCAGTCTCGGACATGGGCGAGAGCCCCAGCATTTT	CASSLGHGREPQHF
TRBV5-1	TRBD2	TRBJ2-1	few	TGCGCCAGCAGCGCAACTAGCGGGATAGAGCAGTTCTTC	CASSATSGIEQFF
TRBV4-3	NA	TRBJ2-1	NA	TGCGCCAGCAGCCTGGATGGCGTGGGCGAGCAGTTCTTC	CASSLDGVGEQFF
TRBV2	TRBD1	TRBJ2-2	NA	TGTGCCAGCGGGGACAGGGGGAACACCGGGGAGCTGTTTTTT	CASGDRGNTGELFF
TRBV19	TRBD1	TRBJ1-5	NA	TGTGCCAGTAGACCCAGGGGGGGTCAGCCCCAGCATTTT	CASRPRGGQPQHF
TRBV28	NA	TRBJ1-3	NA	TGTGCCAGCAGTTTGGTCTCGGGGGGAAACACCATATATTTT	CASSLVSGGNTIYF
TRBV7-2	NA	TRBJ1-5	NA	TGTGCCAGCAGCGCGCCAGGCCTCAATCAGCCCCAGCATTTT	CASSAPGLNQPQHF